This is a list of T cell receptor beta chains from one sample in a study of blood T cell repertoires in COVID-19. Repertoires were generated with immunoSEQ multiplex PCR, while TCRdb's copy carries only in-frame clones and drops some. The table includes over 200,000 clones, roughly 83% detected once. The sample taken for sequencing was peripheral blood. These receptors were obtained from a man aged 35-49 years with acute or convalescent COVID-19. Both conserved end residues are part of each CDR3. The D gene is left open where the match is weak. Where a row states a size, it is once, few, many or the class of an expanded clone; other rows omit it.

TGTGCCAGCAGCTCCGGGTCCCCGGGAGAAAAACTGTTTTTT	CASSSGSPGEKLFF	TRBV7-2	TRBJ1-4	-	-
TGTGCCTGGAGCCCGGGGACAGGGGGGCAATTGAACACTGAAGCTTTCTTT	CAWSPGTGGQLNTEAFF	TRBV30	TRBJ1-1	-	TRBD1
TGCAGCGTTCGGGACAGCCGAAATGAGCAGTTCTTC	CSVRDSRNEQFF	TRBV29-1	TRBJ2-1	-	TRBD1
TGTGCCACCAGCGGGGGAAACCGGGCCAACTATGGCTACACCTTC	CATSGGNRANYGYTF	TRBV2	TRBJ1-2	few	-
TGTGCCAGTAGTATAGAGTACCGGGACTTGAGCTCCTACAATGAGCAGTTCTTC	CASSIEYRDLSSYNEQFF	TRBV19	TRBJ2-1	-	-
TGTGCCAGCAGTTATAGCGGGAGGCCGCCGGAAGAGATCTTC	CASSYSGRPPEEIF	TRBV2	TRBJ2-1	-	TRBD2
TGTGCCAGCAGTTACAGGGGGACGGGCACCGGGGAGCTGTTTTTT	CASSYRGTGTGELFF	TRBV6-2/TRBV6-3	TRBJ2-2	-	-
TGCAGCGTTGATCTAGCCAGAGAAGAGACCCAGTACTTC	CSVDLAREETQYF	TRBV29-1	TRBJ2-5	once	-
TGTGCCAGCAGCCCCGGGGGGACTGGTTCCTACGAGCAGTACTTC	CASSPGGTGSYEQYF	TRBV7-9	TRBJ2-7	-	TRBD2
TGTGCCACCAGTGATTGGGCTGCATGGGGCAATCAGCCCCAGCATTTT	CATSDWAAWGNQPQHF	TRBV24-1	TRBJ1-5	-	-
TGCAGCGTCCCAGGGGGCAGTAATGAGGGAGGTGAAGCTTTCTTT	CSVPGGSNEGGEAFF	TRBV29-1	TRBJ1-1	-	TRBD1
TGCAGCGTTTCAGCGGGAGTTAAAGAGCAGTACTTC	CSVSAGVKEQYF	TRBV29-1	TRBJ2-7	-	TRBD2
TGTGCCAGCAGCTTAAGGGCTAGCGACCCACAAGAGACCCAGTACTTC	CASSLRASDPQETQYF	TRBV7-7	TRBJ2-5	few	-
TGTGCCAGCAGCCGGGGCAGGAGGGATGTTGAGCAGTTCTTC	CASSRGRRDVEQFF	TRBV4-2	TRBJ2-1	-	-
TGCGCCAGCAGACTGGGGGCTAGCGGCTCCTACGAGCAGTACTTC	CASRLGASGSYEQYF	TRBV4-1	TRBJ2-7	-	-
TGTGCCAGCAGCTTAAGGGTAGCGGGAGGTGTTGAGCAGTTCTTC	CASSLRVAGGVEQFF	TRBV11-3	TRBJ2-1	-	TRBD2
TGCGCCAGCAGCCAAGGCCGTCACTCGAACTACGAGCAGTACTTC	CASSQGRHSNYEQYF	TRBV4-1	TRBJ2-7	-	-
TGTGCCACCAGCAGAGATCCAGGCCGCCCAACTAATGAAAAACTGTTTTTT	CATSRDPGRPTNEKLFF	TRBV15	TRBJ1-4	-	-
TGTGCCATCTCGTGGGCAGGGGCCTACAATGAGCAGTTCTTC	CAISWAGAYNEQFF	TRBV10-3	TRBJ2-1	-	-
TGTGCCAGCAGTTTAAGCCCCTACGAGCAGTACTTC	CASSLSPYEQYF	TRBV6-2/TRBV6-3	TRBJ2-7	-	-
TGTGCCAGTTCGACGGGCAGGGGGCTCGAAAAACTGTTTTTT	CASSTGRGLEKLFF	TRBV2	TRBJ1-4	-	TRBD1
TGCAGCGTGGGGGACAGGCTGAACTATGGCTACACCTTC	CSVGDRLNYGYTF	TRBV29-1	TRBJ1-2	-	TRBD1
TGTGCCAGCAGCCAAGAAGGAAGGGTTCCGGGGGAGACCCAGTACTTC	CASSQEGRVPGETQYF	TRBV14	TRBJ2-5	few	-
TGTGCCAGCAGCCGAGTTGCAGGCCTCTCTGGGGCCAACGTCCTGACTTTC	CASSRVAGLSGANVLTF	TRBV3-1/TRBV3-2	TRBJ2-6	-	-
TGCGCCAGCAGCCGAGGTACAGGGGGCAACACTGAAGCTTTCTTT	CASSRGTGGNTEAFF	TRBV4-1	TRBJ1-1	-	TRBD1
TGTGCCAGCTCACCTCAAAGCAATCAGCCCCAGCATTTT	CASSPQSNQPQHF	TRBV18	TRBJ1-5	-	-
TGTGCCAGCAGCTTGTGGGGGGGTTCGAGCTCTGGAAACACCATATATTTT	CASSLWGGSSSGNTIYF	TRBV5-4	TRBJ1-3	-	-
TGTGCCAGCAGTTATCCCGGGACAGGGGTTTCCGAGCAGTACTTC	CASSYPGTGVSEQYF	TRBV13	TRBJ2-7	-	TRBD1
TGTGCCAGCAGTGACGGGGACAGAAGACTTAATGAAAAACTGTTTTTT	CASSDGDRRLNEKLFF	TRBV6-1	TRBJ1-4	-	TRBD1
TGTGCCAGCAGCCCTCAGGACGGAGGGGATAATTCACCCCTCCACTTT	CASSPQDGGDNSPLHF	TRBV3-1/TRBV3-2	TRBJ1-6	-	-
TGCGCCAGCAGCCCGGGACTAGCGGACTTAGAGACCCAGTACTTC	CASSPGLADLETQYF	TRBV5-1	TRBJ2-5	-	TRBD2
TGTGCCAGCAGCTTGACATTGAACACCGGGGAGCTGTTTTTT	CASSLTLNTGELFF	TRBV5-5	TRBJ2-2	-	-
TGCGCCAGCAGCAGGCAGGGAGGAGGGACTGAAGCTTTCTTT	CASSRQGGGTEAFF	TRBV5-1	TRBJ1-1	-	-
TGTGCCAGCAGCTTAGGAAGTCTAGGGGCCGGGGAGCTGTTTTTT	CASSLGSLGAGELFF	TRBV11-2	TRBJ2-2	-	-
TGCAGTGCTAGTAACGGGTATAGCAATCAGCCCCAGCATTTT	CSASNGYSNQPQHF	TRBV20-1	TRBJ1-5	-	-
TGCAGTGCTAGTTATGCGGGGTTGGATACGCAGTATTTT	CSASYAGLDTQYF	TRBV20-1	TRBJ2-3	once	-
TGTGCCAGTAGTCCCGTCTCAGAACCGCAAGAGACCCAGTACTTC	CASSPVSEPQETQYF	TRBV19	TRBJ2-5	-	-
TGCGCCAGCAGCTTTCGGACAGGGGGGTTCACTGAAGCTTTCTTT	CASSFRTGGFTEAFF	TRBV5-1	TRBJ1-1	few	TRBD1